A selection of T cell receptor beta chains follows, all from one sample in a study of blood T cell repertoires in COVID-19. Only in-frame clones appear in the TCRdb table, and some are missing; sequencing was by immunoSEQ multiplex PCR. There are about 410,000 clones in the sample; around 89% occur only once, and about 1.6% lies in the top ten. The sequencing input was peripheral blood. These receptors came from a woman aged 40 to 49 with COVID-19, enrolled during active disease. Both conserved end residues are part of each CDR3. Each record gives: V gene, J gene, CDR3 protein.

v_gene: TRBV7-2; j_gene: TRBJ2-5; CDR3aa: CASSLGTSGGVLGTQYF
v_gene: TRBV3-1/TRBV3-2; j_gene: TRBJ2-3; CDR3aa: CASSLTSGSATDTQYF
v_gene: TRBV6-6; j_gene: TRBJ1-4; CDR3aa: CASRRGYDREKLFF
v_gene: TRBV7-3; j_gene: TRBJ1-2; CDR3aa: CASSPGGTGNYGYTF
v_gene: TRBV7-2; j_gene: TRBJ1-1; CDR3aa: CASSQGSEAFF
v_gene: TRBV18; j_gene: TRBJ2-7; CDR3aa: CASSSDRGVYEQYF
v_gene: TRBV5-4; j_gene: TRBJ2-5; CDR3aa: CASSLGTGRQETQYF
v_gene: TRBV18; j_gene: TRBJ1-2; CDR3aa: CASSHDRGNGYTF
v_gene: TRBV6-6; j_gene: TRBJ1-5; CDR3aa: CASSPTGFGNQPQHF
v_gene: TRBV28; j_gene: TRBJ1-5; CDR3aa: CASSTRVQPQHF
v_gene: TRBV7-2; j_gene: TRBJ2-3; CDR3aa: CASSSPGGRRTDTQYF
v_gene: TRBV7-2; j_gene: TRBJ1-3; CDR3aa: CASSPQGGSTGLGNTIYF
v_gene: TRBV30; j_gene: TRBJ1-5; CDR3aa: CAWSAGTGDQPQHF
v_gene: TRBV7-9; j_gene: TRBJ1-6; CDR3aa: CASRPGTADYNSPLHF
v_gene: TRBV9; j_gene: TRBJ2-2; CDR3aa: CASSPNTGELFF
v_gene: TRBV6-5; j_gene: TRBJ2-1; CDR3aa: CASSYSRDRGYEQFF
v_gene: TRBV11-3; j_gene: TRBJ1-1; CDR3aa: CASSPGTGGWTEAFF
v_gene: TRBV7-3; j_gene: TRBJ1-2; CDR3aa: CASSLDKNYGYTF
v_gene: TRBV2; j_gene: TRBJ1-5; CDR3aa: CASGGQMNQPQHF
v_gene: TRBV4-1; j_gene: TRBJ2-3; CDR3aa: CASSQDVSPSSTDTQYF
v_gene: TRBV19; j_gene: TRBJ2-3; CDR3aa: CASNSGITDTQYF
v_gene: TRBV3-1/TRBV3-2; j_gene: TRBJ2-7; CDR3aa: CASSQVGGVGEQYF
v_gene: TRBV6-5; j_gene: TRBJ2-7; CDR3aa: CASRNSGSNEQYF
v_gene: TRBV24-1; j_gene: TRBJ2-2; CDR3aa: CATSDLQIFGLAGGRTGELFF
v_gene: TRBV18; j_gene: TRBJ2-7; CDR3aa: CASSPKLGAQYF
v_gene: TRBV28; j_gene: TRBJ2-1; CDR3aa: CASSRTWDYLDDVYNEQFF
v_gene: TRBV5-1; j_gene: TRBJ1-3; CDR3aa: CASSERQWSSGNTIYF
v_gene: TRBV4-2; j_gene: TRBJ1-2; CDR3aa: CASSQDQGVYGYTF
v_gene: TRBV9; j_gene: TRBJ1-1; CDR3aa: CASSVAPFSRGLNTEAFF
v_gene: TRBV7-8; j_gene: TRBJ1-5; CDR3aa: CASSSRTGGEGNQPQHF
v_gene: TRBV28; j_gene: TRBJ1-6; CDR3aa: CASSVRQGRNSPLHF
v_gene: TRBV9; j_gene: TRBJ2-1; CDR3aa: CASSGRTDNEQFF
v_gene: TRBV28; j_gene: TRBJ2-7; CDR3aa: CASSRDRGDYEQYF
v_gene: TRBV5-1; j_gene: TRBJ1-4; CDR3aa: CASSPRDSNEKLFF
v_gene: TRBV12-3/TRBV12-4; j_gene: TRBJ2-1; CDR3aa: CASSFSSVGEQFF
v_gene: TRBV10-3; j_gene: TRBJ2-3; CDR3aa: CAISLTSARSTDTQYF
v_gene: TRBV19; j_gene: TRBJ1-1; CDR3aa: CASSMDRDTEAFF
v_gene: TRBV6-5; j_gene: TRBJ1-2; CDR3aa: CASSLTGGYGYTF
v_gene: TRBV7-6; j_gene: TRBJ2-1; CDR3aa: CASSLNRDGNEQFF
v_gene: TRBV28; j_gene: TRBJ1-3; CDR3aa: CASSFLGVGGNTIYF
v_gene: TRBV3-1/TRBV3-2; j_gene: TRBJ2-1; CDR3aa: CASSQDRLADFRNEQFF
v_gene: TRBV7-2; j_gene: TRBJ2-7; CDR3aa: CASSPFRVVHEQYF
v_gene: TRBV7-2; j_gene: TRBJ2-5; CDR3aa: CASSSSTAQYF